Given below is one T cell receptor beta chain in context. Its specificity is unknown. The data are from a study of T cell responses to AZD1222 COVID-19 vaccine. Whole-study findings and limits: Close to half of spike-specific TCRs reportedly recognize unmutated variant regions. Regions 160-218 and 743-854 dominated among vaccine-associated CD4 TCRs spanning spike. Seropositive at baseline were only six AZD1222 recipients.

The protocol was immunoSEQ multiplex PCR, while the TCRdb copy is restricted to in-frame clones and leaves out a portion. The data contain 130,000 to 150,000 clones, 85% to 95% of them seen just once; the ten biggest clones take up 2.8%. Per the germline V gene, CDR1 is SGHAT and CDR2 is FQNNGV. J lost 4 bases, V lost 3 bases, and 7 bases had no gene match. The CDR3 extends over 15 amino acids. This receptor was identified in an adult in good health. The specimen was peripheral blood, collected on day 0 of MenACWY control vaccination. The J gene is TRBJ1-2, the V gene TRBV11-2, with 8 positions matching TRBD1. The CDR3 DNA is TGTGCCAGCAGCTTGGGACAGGCGAATGTCTATGGCTACACCTTC. Its protein product is CASSLGQANVYGYTF.